Listed below are T cell receptor beta chains from one sample, sequenced in a study of blood T cell repertoires in COVID-19. The method was immunoSEQ multiplex PCR; TCRdb's version includes in-frame clones alone and lacks a portion of them. The data contain 250,000 to 300,000 clones, about 86% of them singletons. The sample taken for sequencing was PBMCs or T cells enriched from blood (not recorded which). All receptors derive from a man aged 25 to 40 with acute COVID-19. The CDR3 runs from the conserved cysteine through the conserved F or W. Each record gives: clone size, V gene, D gene, J gene, CDR3 protein, CDR3 DNA. The D gene is left open where the match is weak. Clone size is given for some rows only: seen once, a few or many times, or a class if the clone is expanded.

NA,TRBV28,TRBD1,TRBJ1-2,CASSPGTGYGYTF,TGTGCCAGCAGCCCCGGGACAGGCTATGGCTACACCTTC
NA,TRBV7-9,NA,TRBJ2-2,CASSPGFGDTGELFF,TGTGCCAGCAGCCCGGGTTTCGGGGACACCGGGGAGCTGTTTTTT
NA,TRBV5-1,NA,TRBJ1-4,CASSSRDTGEKLFF,TGTGCCAGCAGCTCCCGGGACACCGGTGAAAAACTGTTTTTT
NA,TRBV6-5,NA,TRBJ1-5,CASGGRSNQPQHF,TGTGCCAGTGGAGGGCGCAGCAATCAGCCCCAGCATTTT
NA,TRBV7-9,NA,TRBJ1-1,CASSSPVSAEAFF,TGTGCCAGCAGCTCTCCCGTGTCCGCTGAAGCTTTCTTT
NA,TRBV6-5,NA,TRBJ1-1,CASSYGGQKNTEAFF,TGTGCCAGCAGTTACGGAGGGCAGAAGAACACTGAAGCTTTCTTT
once,TRBV7-8,NA,TRBJ2-6,CASSLESGVGANVLTF,TGTGCCAGCAGCTTAGAGTCAGGGGTAGGGGCCAACGTCCTGACTTTC
NA,TRBV12-3/TRBV12-4,TRBD1,TRBJ1-2,CASSPGQGGGYTF,TGTGCCAGCAGTCCCGGACAGGGGGGGGGCTACACCTTC
NA,TRBV6-1,NA,TRBJ1-2,CASSEDRYDGYTF,TGTGCCAGCAGTGAAGACAGGTACGATGGCTACACCTTC
NA,TRBV19,TRBD1,TRBJ2-1,CASRTDRGWDNEQFF,TGTGCCAGTAGGACGGACAGGGGGTGGGACAATGAGCAGTTCTTC
NA,TRBV28,TRBD2,TRBJ2-2,CATTRGGASGELFF,TGTGCCACCACCCGCGGGGGGGCGTCCGGGGAGCTGTTTTTT
NA,TRBV7-8,NA,TRBJ1-2,CASSLAGANYGYTF,TGTGCCAGCAGCTTAGCAGGAGCTAACTATGGCTACACCTTC
NA,TRBV5-1,NA,TRBJ1-5,CASSLTGGDQPQHF,TGCGCCAGCAGCTTGACAGGCGGAGATCAGCCCCAGCATTTT
NA,TRBV5-8,NA,TRBJ2-1,CASSASPGSSYNEQFF,TGTGCCAGCAGTGCTTCTCCGGGAAGCTCCTACAATGAGCAGTTCTTC
NA,TRBV4-1,TRBD1,TRBJ1-1,CASSQDLRGYTEAFF,TGCGCCAGCAGCCAAGATCTCAGGGGGTACACTGAAGCTTTCTTT
NA,TRBV24-1,NA,TRBJ1-5,CATSDSGKSNQPQHF,TGTGCCACCAGTGATTCGGGGAAGAGCAATCAGCCCCAGCATTTT
NA,TRBV29-1,NA,TRBJ2-1,CSVDSGYDEQFF,TGCAGCGTTGATTCAGGGTATGATGAGCAGTTCTTC
NA,TRBV5-1,NA,TRBJ2-3,CASSFTGGIGDTQYF,TGCGCCAGCAGCTTTACAGGCGGGATAGGAGATACGCAGTATTTT
few,TRBV5-6,NA,TRBJ1-2,CASSLWQVDYGYTF,TGTGCCAGCAGCTTGTGGCAGGTTGACTATGGCTACACCTTC
NA,TRBV4-3,NA,TRBJ2-2,CASSLQGTGELFF,TGCGCCAGCAGCCTTCAGGGTACCGGGGAGCTGTTTTTT
NA,TRBV28,TRBD1,TRBJ1-1,CASSPTGVNTEAFF,TGTGCCAGCAGCCCGACAGGGGTAAACACTGAAGCTTTCTTT
NA,TRBV28,NA,TRBJ2-2,CASSFSRTGELFF,TGTGCCAGCAGTTTCTCCCGCACCGGGGAGCTGTTTTTT
NA,TRBV7-8,NA,TRBJ1-4,CASSPSDFSMANEKLFF,TGTGCCAGCAGCCCATCCGACTTTTCTATGGCCAATGAAAAACTGTTTTTT
NA,TRBV6-5,NA,TRBJ1-5,CASTPGQRSYQPQHF,TGTGCCAGCACCCCCGGACAGAGGTCCTATCAGCCCCAGCATTTT
NA,TRBV7-8,NA,TRBJ2-3,CASSPNWADTRFTQYF,TGTGCCAGCAGCCCAAATTGGGCGGACACTCGATTTACGCAGTATTTT
NA,TRBV7-9,NA,TRBJ2-3,CASSFAPADTQYF,TGTGCCAGCAGTTTCGCGCCCGCAGATACGCAGTATTTT
NA,TRBV25-1,TRBD2,TRBJ2-5,CASSGLLAGGGETQYF,TGTGCCAGCAGCGGATTACTAGCGGGAGGAGGAGAGACCCAGTACTTC
once,TRBV6-6,TRBD2,TRBJ2-3,CASSKASGGKDTQYF,TGTGCCAGCAGCAAAGCTAGCGGGGGAAAAGATACGCAGTATTTT
NA,TRBV7-9,TRBD1,TRBJ1-4,CASSPGTGADEKLFF,TGTGCCAGCAGCCCCGGGACAGGGGCGGATGAAAAACTGTTTTTT
NA,TRBV18,NA,TRBJ2-4,CASSPPLASGNIQYF,TGTGCCAGCTCACCACCGTTAGCCTCTGGGAACATTCAGTACTTC
NA,TRBV5-5,TRBD1,TRBJ1-5,CASSPGTGFNQPQHF,TGTGCCAGCAGCCCAGGGACAGGGTTTAATCAGCCCCAGCATTTT
NA,TRBV6-6,NA,TRBJ1-2,CASSPTAVNYGYTF,TGTGCCAGCAGTCCGACAGCCGTTAACTATGGCTACACCTTC
NA,TRBV6-6,TRBD2,TRBJ2-5,CASIAGGPQETQYF,TGTGCCAGCATCGCGGGAGGACCCCAAGAGACCCAGTACTTC
NA,TRBV4-1,TRBD2,TRBJ2-1,CASSQDTQRGNEQFF,TGCGCCAGCAGCCAAGATACACAGCGGGGCAATGAGCAGTTCTTC
NA,TRBV9,TRBD1,TRBJ2-2,CASSFRERTGDTGELFF,TGTGCCAGCAGCTTTCGCGAAAGGACAGGGGATACCGGGGAGCTGTTTTTT
NA,TRBV7-6,NA,TRBJ1-3,CASSLTGSGNTIYF,TGTGCCAGCAGTCTCACCGGGTCTGGAAACACCATATATTTT